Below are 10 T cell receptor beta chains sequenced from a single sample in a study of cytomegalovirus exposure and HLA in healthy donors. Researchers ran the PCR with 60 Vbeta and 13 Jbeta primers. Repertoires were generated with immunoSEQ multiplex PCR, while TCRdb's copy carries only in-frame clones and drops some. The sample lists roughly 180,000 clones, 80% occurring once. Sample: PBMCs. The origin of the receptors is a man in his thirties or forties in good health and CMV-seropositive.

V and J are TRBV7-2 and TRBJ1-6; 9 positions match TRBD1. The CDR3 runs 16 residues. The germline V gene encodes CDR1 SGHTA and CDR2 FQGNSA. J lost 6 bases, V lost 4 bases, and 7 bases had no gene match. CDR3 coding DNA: TGTGCCAGCAGCTCCCGGGGGGGACAGGGTAATTCACCCCTCCACTTT. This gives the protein CASSSRGGQGNSPLHF. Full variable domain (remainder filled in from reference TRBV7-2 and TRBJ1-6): GAGVSQSPSNKVTEKGKDVELRCDPISGHTALYWYRQSLGQGLEFLIYFQGNSAPDKSGLPSDRFSAERTGGSVSTLTIQRTQQEDSAVYLCASSSRGGQGNSPLHFGNGTRLTVT.

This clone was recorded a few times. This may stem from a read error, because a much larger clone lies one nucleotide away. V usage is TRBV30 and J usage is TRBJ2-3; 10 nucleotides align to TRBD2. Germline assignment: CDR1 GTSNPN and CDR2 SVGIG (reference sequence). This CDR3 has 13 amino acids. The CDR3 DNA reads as TGTGCCTGGACTAGCGGGAGCACAGATGCGCAGTATTTT. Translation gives CAWTSGSTDAQYF.

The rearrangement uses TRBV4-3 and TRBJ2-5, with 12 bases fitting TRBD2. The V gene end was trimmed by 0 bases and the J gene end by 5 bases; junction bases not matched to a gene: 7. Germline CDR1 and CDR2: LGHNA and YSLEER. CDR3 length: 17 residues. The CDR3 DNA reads TGCGCCAGCAGCCAAGATCCTAGCGGGGGGGTATTGGAGACCCAGTACTTC. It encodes CASSQDPSGGVLETQYF.

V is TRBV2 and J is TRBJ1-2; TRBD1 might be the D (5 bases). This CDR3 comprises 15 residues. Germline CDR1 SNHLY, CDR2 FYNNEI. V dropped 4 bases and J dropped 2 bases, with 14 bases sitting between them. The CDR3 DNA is TGTGCCAGCAGTGCAAATATCCCAGGGAACTATGGCTACACCTTC. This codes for CASSANIPGNYGYTF.

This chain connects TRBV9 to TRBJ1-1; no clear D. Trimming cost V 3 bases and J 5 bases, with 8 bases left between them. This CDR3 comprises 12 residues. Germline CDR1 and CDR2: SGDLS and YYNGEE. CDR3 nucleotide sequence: TGTGCCAGCAGCGCGGGAGGTACTGAAGCTTTCTTT. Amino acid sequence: CASSAGGTEAFF.

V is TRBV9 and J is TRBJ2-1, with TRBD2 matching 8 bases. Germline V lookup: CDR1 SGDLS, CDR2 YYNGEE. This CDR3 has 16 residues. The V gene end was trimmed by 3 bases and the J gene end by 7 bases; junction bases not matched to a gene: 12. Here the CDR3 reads CASSEEGLVLGNEQFF. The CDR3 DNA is TGTGCCAGCAGCGAGGAGGGACTAGTACTGGGGAATGAGCAGTTCTTC.

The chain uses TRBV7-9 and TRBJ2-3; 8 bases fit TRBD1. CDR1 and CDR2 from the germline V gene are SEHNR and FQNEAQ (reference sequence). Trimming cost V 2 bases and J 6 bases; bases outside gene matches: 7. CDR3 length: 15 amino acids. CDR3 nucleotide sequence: TGTGCCAGCAGCTTATCGACAGGGGTCTGGGATACGCAGTATTTT. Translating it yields CASSLSTGVWDTQYF. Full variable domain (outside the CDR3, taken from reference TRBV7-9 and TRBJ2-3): DTGVSQNPRHKITKRGQNVTFRCDPISEHNRLYWYRQTLGQGPEFLTYFQNEAQLEKSRLLSDRFSAERPKGSFSTLEIQRTEQGDSAMYLCASSLSTGVWDTQYFGPGTRLTVL.

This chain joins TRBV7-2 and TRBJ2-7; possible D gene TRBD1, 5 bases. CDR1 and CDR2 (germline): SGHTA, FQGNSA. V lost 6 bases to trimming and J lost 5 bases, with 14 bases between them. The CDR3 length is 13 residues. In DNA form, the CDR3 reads TGTGCCAGCAGGGCCCAGGGCGTCGACGAGCAGTACTTC. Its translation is CASRAQGVDEQYF. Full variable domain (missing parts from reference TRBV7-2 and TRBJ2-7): GAGVSQSPSNKVTEKGKDVELRCDPISGHTALYWYRQSLGQGLEFLIYFQGNSAPDKSGLPSDRFSAERTGGSVSTLTIQRTQQEDSAVYLCASRAQGVDEQYFGPGTRLTVT.

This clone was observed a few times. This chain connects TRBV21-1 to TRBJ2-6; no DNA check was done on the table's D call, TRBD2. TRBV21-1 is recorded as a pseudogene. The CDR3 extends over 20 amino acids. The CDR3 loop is CASSPSTGSGRSSGANVLTF. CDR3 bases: TGTGCCAGCAGCCCCTCCACGGGTAGCGGGAGGAGCTCTGGGGCCAACGTCCTGACTTTC.

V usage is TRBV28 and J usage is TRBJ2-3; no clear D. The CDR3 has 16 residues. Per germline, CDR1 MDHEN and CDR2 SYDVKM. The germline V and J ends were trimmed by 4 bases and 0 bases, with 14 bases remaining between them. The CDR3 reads CASSSRRSFSTDTQYF. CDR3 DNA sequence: TGTGCCAGCAGTTCCCGGAGATCCTTCAGCACAGATACGCAGTATTTT. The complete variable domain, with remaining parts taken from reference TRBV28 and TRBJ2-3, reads DVKVTQSSRYLVKRTGEKVFLECVQDMDHENMFWYRQDPGLGLRLIYFSYDVKMKEKGDIPEGYSVSREKKERFSLILESASTNQTSMYLCASSSRRSFSTDTQYFGPGTRLTVL.